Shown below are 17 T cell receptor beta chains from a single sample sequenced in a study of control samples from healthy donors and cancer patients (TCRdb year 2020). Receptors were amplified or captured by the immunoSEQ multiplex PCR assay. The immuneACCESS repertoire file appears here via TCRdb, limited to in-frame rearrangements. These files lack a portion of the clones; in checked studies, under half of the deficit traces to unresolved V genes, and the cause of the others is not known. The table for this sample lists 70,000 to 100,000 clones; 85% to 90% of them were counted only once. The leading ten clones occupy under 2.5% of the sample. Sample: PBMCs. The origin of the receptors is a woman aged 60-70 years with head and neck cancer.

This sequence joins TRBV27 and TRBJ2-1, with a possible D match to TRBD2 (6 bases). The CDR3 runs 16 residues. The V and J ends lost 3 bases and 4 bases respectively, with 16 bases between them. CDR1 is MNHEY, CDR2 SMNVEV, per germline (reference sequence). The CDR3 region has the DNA TGTGCCAGCAGTTTCACCGGGACTCAGACTTACAATGAGCAGTTCTTC. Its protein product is CASSFTGTQTYNEQFF.

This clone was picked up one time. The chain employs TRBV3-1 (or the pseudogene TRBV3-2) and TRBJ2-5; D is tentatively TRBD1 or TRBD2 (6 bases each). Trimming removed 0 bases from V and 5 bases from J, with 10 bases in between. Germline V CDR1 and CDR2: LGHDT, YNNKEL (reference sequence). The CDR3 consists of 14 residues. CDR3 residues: CASSQEGGLETQYF. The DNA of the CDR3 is TGTGCCAGCAGCCAAGAAGGGGGGCTGGAGACCCAGTACTTC.

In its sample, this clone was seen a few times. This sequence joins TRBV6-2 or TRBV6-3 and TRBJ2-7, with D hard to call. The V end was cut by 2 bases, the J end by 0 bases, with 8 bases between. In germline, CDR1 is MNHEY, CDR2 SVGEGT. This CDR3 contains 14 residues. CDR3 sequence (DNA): TGTGCCAGCAGTTACCGCGCGAGCTCCTACGAGCAGTACTTC. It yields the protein CASSYRASSYEQYF.

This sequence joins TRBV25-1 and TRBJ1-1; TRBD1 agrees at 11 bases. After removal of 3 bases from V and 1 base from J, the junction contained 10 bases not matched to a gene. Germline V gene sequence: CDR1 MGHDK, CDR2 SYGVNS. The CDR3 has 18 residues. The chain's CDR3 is CASSDLRTGGWGNTEAFF. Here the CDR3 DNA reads TGTGCCAGCAGTGACCTTCGGACAGGGGGCTGGGGGAACACTGAAGCTTTCTTT. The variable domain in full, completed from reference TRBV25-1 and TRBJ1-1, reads EADIYQTPRYLVIGTGKKITLECSQTMGHDKMYWYQQDPGMELHLIHYSYGVNSTEKGDLSSESTVSRIRTEHFPLTLESARPSHTSQYLCASSDLRTGGWGNTEAFFGQGTRLTVV.

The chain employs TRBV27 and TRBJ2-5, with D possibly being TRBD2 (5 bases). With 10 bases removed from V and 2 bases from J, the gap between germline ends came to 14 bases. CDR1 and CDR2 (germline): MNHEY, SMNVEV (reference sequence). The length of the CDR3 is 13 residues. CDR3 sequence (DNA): TGTGCCAAGAGACTACACTTGCAAGAGACCCAGTACTTC. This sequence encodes CAKRLHLQETQYF.

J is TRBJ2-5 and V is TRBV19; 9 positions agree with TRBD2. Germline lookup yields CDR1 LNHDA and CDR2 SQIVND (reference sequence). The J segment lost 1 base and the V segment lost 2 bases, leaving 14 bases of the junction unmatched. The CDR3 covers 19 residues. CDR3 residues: CASSIKAGASGVFQETQYF. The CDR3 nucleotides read TGTGCCAGTAGTATAAAAGCGGGGGCTAGCGGGGTGTTCCAAGAGACCCAGTACTTC.

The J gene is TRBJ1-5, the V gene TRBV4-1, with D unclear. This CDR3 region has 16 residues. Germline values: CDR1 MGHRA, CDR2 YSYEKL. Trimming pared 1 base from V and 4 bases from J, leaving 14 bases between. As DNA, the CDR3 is TGCGCCAGCAGCCAAGGTTTCAGCAACCAGAATCAGCCCCAGCATTTT. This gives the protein CASSQGFSNQNQPQHF.

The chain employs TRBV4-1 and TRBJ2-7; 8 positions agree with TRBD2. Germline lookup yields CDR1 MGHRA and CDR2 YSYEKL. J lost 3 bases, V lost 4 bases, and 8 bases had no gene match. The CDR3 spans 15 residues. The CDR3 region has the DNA TGCGCCAGCAGCCGTTCAGCGGGAGTGGTCTACGAGCAGTACTTC. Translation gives CASSRSAGVVYEQYF.

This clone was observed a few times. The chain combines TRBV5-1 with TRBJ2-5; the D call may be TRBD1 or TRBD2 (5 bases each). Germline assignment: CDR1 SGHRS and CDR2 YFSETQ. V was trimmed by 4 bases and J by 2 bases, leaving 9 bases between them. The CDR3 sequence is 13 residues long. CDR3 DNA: TGCGCCAGCAGCCCCGGGGCTCAAGAGACCCAGTACTTC. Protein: CASSPGAQETQYF.

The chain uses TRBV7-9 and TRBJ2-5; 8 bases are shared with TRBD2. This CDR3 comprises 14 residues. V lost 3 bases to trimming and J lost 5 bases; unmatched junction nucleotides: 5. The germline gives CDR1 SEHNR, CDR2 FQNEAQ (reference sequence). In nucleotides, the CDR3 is TGTGCCAGCAGCTTGGCGGGAGGTGCCGAGACCCAGTACTTC. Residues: CASSLAGGAETQYF.

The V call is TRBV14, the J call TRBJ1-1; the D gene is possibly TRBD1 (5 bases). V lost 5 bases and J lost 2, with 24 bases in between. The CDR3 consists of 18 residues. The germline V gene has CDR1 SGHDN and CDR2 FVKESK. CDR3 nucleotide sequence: TGTGCCAGCAGCAATAAGAACTGGTATGGCAGGGACAACACTGAAGCTTTCTTT. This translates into CASSNKNWYGRDNTEAFF. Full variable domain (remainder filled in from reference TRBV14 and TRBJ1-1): EAGVTQFPSHSVIEKGQTVTLRCDPISGHDNLYWYRRVMGKEIKFLLHFVKESKQDESGMPNNRFLAERTGGTYSTLKVQPAELEDSGVYFCASSNKNWYGRDNTEAFFGQGTRLTVV.

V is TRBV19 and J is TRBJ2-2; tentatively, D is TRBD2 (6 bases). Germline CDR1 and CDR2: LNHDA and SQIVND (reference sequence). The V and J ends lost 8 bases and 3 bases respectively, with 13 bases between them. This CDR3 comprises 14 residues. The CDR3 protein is CASAGTSDTGELFF. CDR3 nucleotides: TGTGCCAGTGCCGGGACTTCGGACACCGGGGAGCTGTTTTTT.

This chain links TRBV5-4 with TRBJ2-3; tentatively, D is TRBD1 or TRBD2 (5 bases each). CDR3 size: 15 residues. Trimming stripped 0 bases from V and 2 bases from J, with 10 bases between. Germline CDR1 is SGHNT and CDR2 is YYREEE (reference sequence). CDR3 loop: CASSLGDRFTDTQYF. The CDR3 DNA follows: TGTGCCAGCAGCTTGGGGGACCGTTTCACAGATACGCAGTATTTT.

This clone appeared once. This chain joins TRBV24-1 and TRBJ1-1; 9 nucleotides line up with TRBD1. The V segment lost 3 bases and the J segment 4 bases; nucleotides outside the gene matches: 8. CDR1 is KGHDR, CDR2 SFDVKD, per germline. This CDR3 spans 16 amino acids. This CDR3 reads CATSDARTGVLTEAFF. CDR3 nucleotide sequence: TGTGCCACCAGTGATGCCAGGACAGGGGTTCTCACTGAAGCTTTCTTT.

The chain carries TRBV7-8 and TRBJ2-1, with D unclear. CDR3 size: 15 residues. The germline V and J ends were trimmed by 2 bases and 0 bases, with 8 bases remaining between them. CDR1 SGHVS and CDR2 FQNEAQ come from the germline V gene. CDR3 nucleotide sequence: TGTGCCAGCAGCTTAAGGGTAAGCTCCTACAATGAGCAGTTCTTC. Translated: CASSLRVSSYNEQFF.

The chain's CDR3 is CASSFASAYEQYF. The CDR3 region has the DNA TGTGCCAGCAGCTTCGCTAGCGCCTACGAGCAGTACTTC. The genes are TRBV7-2 and TRBJ2-7, with TRBD2 as a possible D gene (6 bases). The CDR3 is 13 amino acids. Germline assignment: CDR1 SGHTA and CDR2 FQGNSA. V was pared by 3 bases and J by 2 bases, with 8 bases between.

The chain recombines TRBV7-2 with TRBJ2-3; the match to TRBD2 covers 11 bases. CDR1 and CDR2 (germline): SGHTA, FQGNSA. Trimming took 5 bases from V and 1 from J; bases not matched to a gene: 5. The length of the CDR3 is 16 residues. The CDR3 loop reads CASSPGLAGGTDTQYF. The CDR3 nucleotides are TGTGCCAGCAGCCCCGGACTAGCGGGTGGCACAGATACGCAGTATTTT.